This entry lists 24 T cell receptor beta chains sequenced from one sample in a study of T cells in women clearing cervical HPV infection. The table came from immunoSEQ multiplex PCR; TCRdb's copy has only in-frame clones and leaves some out. The sample data list about 32,000 clones. The sequencing sample was made of blood buffy coat. All receptors derive from a woman between 18 and 70 years old with a cervical HPV16 infection that either progressed to CIN3+ or cleared (not recorded which).

With respect to this clone: The read gets to within 3 residues of the CDR3 end, and the germline J gene fills in the rest. This chain links TRBV10-3 with TRBJ2-1; 10 bases are a match to TRBD1. Trimming cost V 6 bases and J 7 bases; bases outside gene matches: 9. The CDR3 consists of 15 residues. CDR1 is ENHRY and CDR2 is SYGVKD in the germline V gene. CDR3 region: CAIRQPGQGWNEQFF. Incomplete CDR3 DNA: TGTGCCATCAGACAACCGGGACAGGGGTGGAATGAG.

A note on this clone: The read falls 3 residues short of the CDR3 end, and the missing part is taken from the germline J gene. This chain connects TRBV7-2 to TRBJ2-7; no clear D gene. Trimming stripped 2 bases from V and 0 bases from J, with 11 bases between. The CDR3 contains 15 residues. Germline-derived CDR1 and CDR2 are SGHTA and FQGNSA. CDR3 DNA, as far as it was read: TGTGCCAGCAGCTTATCCTTATCCAGCTCCTACGAG. Translated, it gives CASSLSLSSSYE. The whole CDR3 protein reads CASSLSLSSSYEQYF.

Points on this clone: Coverage ceases 3 residues before the CDR3 finishes, and the germline J gene fills in the end. The gene calls are TRBV20-1 and TRBJ2-7; D might be TRBD2 (7 bases). The CDR3 contains 15 residues. V shed 6 bases and J shed 0 bases, with 18 bases lying between them. Germline V gives CDR1 DFQATT, CDR2 SNEGSKA (reference sequence). CDR3 DNA (partial): TGCAGTGCGCACCCTGGGGGGGCCTCCTCCTACGAG. Its protein product is CSAHPGGASSYE. The entire CDR3 protein is CSAHPGGASSYEQYF.

CDR3 bases read: TGCAGTGCTAGAGTTCGTGGCAGGCCACGCACAGATACG. It codes for CSARVRGRPRTDT. In full, the CDR3 reads CSARVRGRPRTDTQYF. J is TRBJ2-3 and V is TRBV20-1; the D is unclear. The observed sequence ends 3 residues before the CDR3 terminus, with the missing tail filled in from the germline J gene. Trimming stripped 1 base from V and 1 base from J, with 15 bases between. The length of the CDR3 is 16 residues. Germline V gene data show CDR1 as DFQATT and CDR2 as SNEGSKA (reference sequence).

The CDR3 sequence: CASSGEDSNEKLFF. The covered CDR3 bases are TGTGCCAGCAGTGGAGAGGACAGTAATGAAAAA. The chain couples TRBV2 to TRBJ1-4, with a weak D call TRBD1 (6 bases). Read sequence stops 3 residues before the CDR3 end, and the germline J gene provides the missing end. Germline V gene lookup returns CDR1 SNHLY and CDR2 FYNNEI. The CDR3 contains 14 residues. V was clipped by 4 bases and J by 4 bases, with 10 bases between them.

Concerning this clone itself: The read ends 3 residues before the CDR3 terminus; that terminus is restored from the germline J gene. The chain couples TRBV20-1 to TRBJ2-4; D ambiguous. The CDR3 runs 15 residues. V lost 5 bases and J lost 0, with 14 bases in between. Germline CDR1 and CDR2: DFQATT and SNEGSKA (reference sequence). Incomplete CDR3 DNA: TGCAGTGCTGAACGAATGGGCCGAGCCAAAAACATT. Its translation: CSAERMGRAKNI. The whole CDR3 sequence is CSAERMGRAKNIQYF.

Regarding this clone: The CDR3 end is not reached by the read, which stops 3 residues before it; the germline J gene fills it in. This chain joins TRBV7-3 and TRBJ2-2; no clear D gene. Germline CDR1 is SGHTA and CDR2 is FQGTGA. There are 13 residues in the CDR3. V was shortened by 5 bases and J by 6 bases, with 10 bases between the two germline ends. The CDR3 loop is CASSPRAPGELFF. Partial CDR3 DNA: TGTGCCAGCAGCCCAAGGGCTCCCGGGGAG. The entire variable domain, with the rest obtained from reference TRBV7-3 and TRBJ2-2, is as follows: GAGVSQTPSNKVTEKGKYVELRCDPISGHTALYWYRQSLGQGPEFLIYFQGTGAADDSGLPNDRFFAVRPEGSVSTLKIQRTERGDSAVYLCASSPRAPGELFFGEGSRLTVL.

Comment on this clone: From the germline J gene comes the end of the CDR3, since the read stops 3 residues before it. The V and J genes are TRBV4-1 and TRBJ2-5; D may be TRBD2 (6 bases). The CDR3 is 15 residues long. The V and J ends lost 5 bases and 4 bases respectively, with 17 bases between them. Germline CDR1 and CDR2: MGHRA and YSYEKL. CDR3 loop: CASSKTREIGETQYF. Partial CDR3 DNA: TGCGCCAGCAGCAAAACGCGGGAAATCGGAGAGACC.

As regards this clone: The CDR3 is cut off 3 residues early in the read; its end comes from the germline J gene. This sequence joins TRBV6-1 and TRBJ2-7, with 7 bases lining up with TRBD2. V gave up 2 bases and J gave up 0 bases; unmatched junction bases: 7. Germline loops: CDR1 MNHNS, CDR2 SASEGT. The CDR3 covers 16 residues. The DNA read from the CDR3 is TGTGCCAGCAGTGAAAATGGGGGGGATAGCTCCTACGAG. Amino acid sequence: CASSENGGDSSYE. The entire CDR3 protein reads CASSENGGDSSYEQYF.

To note about this clone: The read terminates 3 residues ahead of where the CDR3 ends, so the germline J gene completes it. The genes are TRBV4-2 and TRBJ2-5, with 8 bases matching TRBD2. Germline CDR1 LGHNA, CDR2 YNFKEQ. This CDR3 spans 16 amino acids. The J segment lost 2 bases and the V segment lost 0 bases, leaving 5 bases of the junction unmatched. The CDR3 region is CASSQEGPGGQETQYF. The sequenced CDR3 bases are TGTGCCAGCAGCCAAGAGGGCCCGGGGGGGCAAGAGACC.

Points on this clone: The read terminates 3 residues ahead of where the CDR3 ends, so the germline J gene completes it. The chain links TRBV12-3 or TRBV12-4 to TRBJ2-7, with 7 bases fitting TRBD1. The V segment lost 3 bases and the J segment 0 bases; nucleotides outside the gene matches: 5. The CDR3 contains 15 residues. CDR3 DNA, as far as it was read: TGTGCCAGCAGTTTTTCGGGACAGAGCTCCTACGAG. This gives the protein CASSFSGQSSYE. The whole CDR3 protein is CASSFSGQSSYEQYF.

Points on this clone: The sequence runs out 3 residues before the end of the CDR3; the remainder is reconstructed from the germline J gene. The V gene is TRBV6-4, the J gene TRBJ1-6, with D possibly matching TRBD1 (6 bases). The CDR3 has 21 amino acids. With 2 bases removed from V and 0 bases from J, the gap between germline ends came to 23 bases. Germline lookup yields CDR1 MRHNA and CDR2 SNTAGT. The CDR3 bases that were read are TGTGCCAGCAGTGACCGTTCAGGGGTTCCAAATCTAGGCTCCTATAATTCACCC. This encodes CASSDRSGVPNLGSYNSP. The CDR3 in full is CASSDRSGVPNLGSYNSPLHF.

As regards this clone: The CDR3 end lies 3 residues beyond the end of the read and is filled in from the germline J gene. The chain links TRBV18 to TRBJ1-1, with a weak D call TRBD1 (6 bases). V was pared by 4 bases and J by 7 bases, with 13 bases between. CDR1 is KGHSH, CDR2 LQKENI, per germline. The CDR3 runs to 13 residues. Incomplete CDR3 DNA: TGTGCCAGCTCACACCCACAGGGAATTGAA. Protein product: CASSHPQGIE. The full CDR3 protein is CASSHPQGIEAFF.

The part of the CDR3 DNA that was read is TGTGCCAGCAGCTCTTCAGGGAACACCGGGGAG. Its protein product is CASSSSGNTGE. Given in full, the CDR3 is CASSSSGNTGELFF. The chain employs TRBV7-3 and TRBJ2-2; D not resolved. Sequencing ends 3 residues short of the CDR3 end; the germline J gene provides the rest. The CDR3 is 14 amino acids. V lost 4 bases, J lost 1 base, and 7 bases lay in between. Germline-derived CDR1 and CDR2 are SGHTA and FQGTGA.

A word on this clone: The sequenced fragment ends 3 residues before the CDR3 boundary, so the rest is inferred from the germline J gene. The chain links TRBV7-4 to TRBJ2-7, with D tentatively TRBD1 (5 bases). CDR3 length equals 16 residues. Trimming took off 1 base at V and 2 bases at J, with 15 bases between the two ends. Germline assignment: CDR1 SGHVT and CDR2 SQSDAQ. The CDR3 loop is CASSLEQAGRTYEQYF. CDR3 DNA (partial): TGTGCCAGCAGCTTAGAACAGGCAGGACGTACCTACGAG.

In the case of this clone: The read is 3 residues too short to cover the CDR3 end, so that end is filled in from the germline J gene. The rearrangement uses TRBV7-6 and TRBJ1-1; D perhaps matches TRBD1 (6 bases). Germline V lookup: CDR1 SGHVS, CDR2 FNYEAQ. The CDR3 has 13 amino acids. With 5 bases removed from V and 1 base from J, the gap between germline ends came to 8 bases. CDR3 residues: CASSMTGNTEAFF. Incomplete CDR3 DNA: TGTGCCAGCAGCATGACAGGGAACACTGAA.

CDR3 DNA, as far as it was read: TGCAGTGCTAGAGAGGAATGGGCTGCGAACACCGGGGAG. Translating it yields CSAREEWAANTGE. The whole CDR3 region reads CSAREEWAANTGELFF. The chain joins TRBV20-1 to TRBJ2-2; D unclear. The read ends 3 residues shy of where the CDR3 ends; the end is completed using the germline J gene. CDR3 length equals 16 residues. Trimming removed 0 bases at V and 0 bases at J, with 11 bases between. CDR1 and CDR2 (germline): DFQATT, SNEGSKA (reference sequence).

CDR3 sequence: CASSERASGNEQYF. Partial CDR3 DNA: TGTGCCAGCAGTGAAAGGGCTAGCGGCAACGAG. This chain links TRBV2 with TRBJ2-7, with TRBD2 identical over 7 bases. The read ends 3 residues shy of where the CDR3 ends; the end is completed using the germline J gene. Per the germline V gene, CDR1 is SNHLY and CDR2 is FYNNEI. The V gene end was trimmed by 2 bases and the J gene end by 5 bases; junction bases not matched to a gene: 6. This CDR3 comprises 14 residues. The whole variable domain, filled in from reference TRBV2 and TRBJ2-7, reads EPEVTQTPSHQVTQMGQEVILRCVPISNHLYFYWYRQILGQKVEFLVSFYNNEISEKSEIFDDQFSVERPDGSNFTLKIRSTKLEDSAMYFCASSERASGNEQYFGPGTRLTVT.

As for this clone: The read ends 3 residues before the CDR3 terminus; that terminus is restored from the germline J gene. The gene calls are TRBV7-9 and TRBJ1-1; D possibly corresponds to TRBD1 (5 bases). The CDR3 runs 14 residues. Per the germline V gene, CDR1 is SEHNR and CDR2 is FQNEAQ (reference sequence). V gave up 1 base and J gave up 2 bases, with 8 bases separating them. The CDR3 reads CASSLGQINTEAFF. Partial CDR3 DNA: TGTGCCAGCAGCTTAGGACAGATAAACACTGAA.

About this clone: The read is 3 residues too short to cover the CDR3 end, so that end is filled in from the germline J gene. The gene calls are TRBV7-3 and TRBJ2-3, with 11 bases identical to TRBD2. The V gene's germline CDR1 is SGHTA and CDR2 FQGTGA. J gave up 1 base and V 5 bases, and 2 bases lay outside the gene matches. This CDR3 is 15 amino acids long. The CDR3 bases that were read are TGTGCCAGCAGCGCTAGCGGGGGGCGCACAGATACG. It yields the protein CASSASGGRTDT. The full CDR3 reads CASSASGGRTDTQYF.

A word on this clone: Read data end 3 residues before the CDR3 end; the end is taken from the germline J gene. This chain joins TRBV7-3 and TRBJ2-1, with TRBD1 identical over 11 bases. CDR1 SGHTA and CDR2 FQGTGA come from the germline V gene. This CDR3 has 15 amino acids. Germline trimming cut 5 bases from V and 6 bases from J; bases unmatched to any gene: 6. The CDR3 loop is CASSLGTGGGNEQFF. The DNA read from the CDR3 is TGTGCCAGCAGCCTCGGGACAGGGGGAGGCAATGAG.

Comments on this clone: The read stops 3 residues short of the end of the CDR3; the missing end is completed from the germline J gene. The chain is built from TRBV7-9 and TRBJ1-2; 7 bases are a match to TRBD1. The CDR3 is 14 amino acids. The V segment lost 5 bases and the J segment 3 bases; nucleotides outside the gene matches: 6. Per germline, CDR1 SEHNR and CDR2 FQNEAQ (reference sequence). CDR3: CASSRQGTDYGYTF. Partial CDR3 DNA: TGTGCCAGCAGCCGACAGGGTACGGACTATGGC.

About this clone itself: With the read ending 3 residues before the CDR3 end, the germline J gene is used to fill in that end. The rearrangement joins TRBV10-1 to TRBJ1-1; TRBD1 agrees at 10 bases. V shed 2 bases and J 6 bases; nucleotides not matched to a gene: 6. This CDR3 has 15 residues. CDR1 is WNHNN, CDR2 SYGVQD, per germline (reference sequence). CDR3: CASSERRQGAPEAFF. Partial CDR3 DNA: TGCGCCAGCAGTGAGCGGCGACAGGGGGCCCCTGAA.

CDR3 in amino acids: CASTAGQMINSPLHF. The sequenced CDR3 bases are TGTGCCAGTACCGCAGGACAGATGATAAATTCACCC. The V and J genes are TRBV19 and TRBJ1-6; maybe TRBD1 (6 bases). The read falls 3 residues short of the CDR3 end, and the missing part is taken from the germline J gene. This CDR3 has 15 amino acids. Germline-derived CDR1 and CDR2 are LNHDA and SQIVND (reference sequence). Trimming took off 7 bases at V and 7 bases at J, with 17 bases between the two ends.